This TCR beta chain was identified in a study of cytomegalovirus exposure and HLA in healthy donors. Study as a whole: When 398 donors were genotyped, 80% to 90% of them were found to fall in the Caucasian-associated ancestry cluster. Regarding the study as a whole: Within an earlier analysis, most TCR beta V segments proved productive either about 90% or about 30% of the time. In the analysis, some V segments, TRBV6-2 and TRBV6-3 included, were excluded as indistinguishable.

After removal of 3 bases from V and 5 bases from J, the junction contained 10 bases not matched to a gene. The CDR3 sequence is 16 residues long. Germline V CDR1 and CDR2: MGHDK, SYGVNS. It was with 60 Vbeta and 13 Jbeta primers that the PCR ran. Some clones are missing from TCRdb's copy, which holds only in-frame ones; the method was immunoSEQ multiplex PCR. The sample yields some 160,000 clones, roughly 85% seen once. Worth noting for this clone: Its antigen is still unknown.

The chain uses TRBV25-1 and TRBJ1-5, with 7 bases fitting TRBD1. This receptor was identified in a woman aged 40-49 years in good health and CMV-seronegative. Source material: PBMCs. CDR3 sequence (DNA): TGTGCCAGCAGTGAGAGACAGGGAATTTCGGATCAGCCCCAGCATTTT. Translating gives CASSERQGISDQPQHF. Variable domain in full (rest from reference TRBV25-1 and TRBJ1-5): EADIYQTPRYLVIGTGKKITLECSQTMGHDKMYWYQQDPGMELHLIHYSYGVNSTEKGDLSSESTVSRIRTEHFPLTLESARPSHTSQYLCASSERQGISDQPQHFGDGTRLSIL.